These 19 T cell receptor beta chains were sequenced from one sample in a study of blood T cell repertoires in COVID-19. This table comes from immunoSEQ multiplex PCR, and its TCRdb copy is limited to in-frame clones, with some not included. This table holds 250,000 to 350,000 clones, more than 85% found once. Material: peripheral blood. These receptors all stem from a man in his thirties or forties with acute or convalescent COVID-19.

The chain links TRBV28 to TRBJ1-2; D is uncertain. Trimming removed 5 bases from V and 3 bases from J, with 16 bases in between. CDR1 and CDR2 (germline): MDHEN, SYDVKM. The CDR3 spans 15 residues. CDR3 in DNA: TGTGCCAGCAGTCCCCCCGCGGCCTCCCACTATGGCTACACCTTC. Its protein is CASSPPAASHYGYTF.

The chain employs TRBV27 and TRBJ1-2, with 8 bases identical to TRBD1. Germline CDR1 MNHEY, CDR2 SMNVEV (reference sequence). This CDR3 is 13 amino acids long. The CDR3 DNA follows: TGTACTAAGGGGACAGGCTCAAGGTATGGCTACACCTTC. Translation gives CTKGTGSRYGYTF.

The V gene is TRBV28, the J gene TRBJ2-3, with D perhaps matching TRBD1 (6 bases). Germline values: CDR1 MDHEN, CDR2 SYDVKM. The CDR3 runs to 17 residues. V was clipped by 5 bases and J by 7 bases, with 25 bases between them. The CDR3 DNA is TGTGCCAGCAGTACCCCCATCAGGGGAAATAGGGTTAATACGCAGTATTTT. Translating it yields CASSTPIRGNRVNTQYF.

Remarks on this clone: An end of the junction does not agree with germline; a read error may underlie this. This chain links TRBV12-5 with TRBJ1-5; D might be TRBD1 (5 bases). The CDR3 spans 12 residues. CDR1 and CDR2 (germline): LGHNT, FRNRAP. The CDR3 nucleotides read TGTGCTAGTGGTTTGGCCACCAGCGGGCAGGGATTT. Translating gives CASGLATSGQGF.

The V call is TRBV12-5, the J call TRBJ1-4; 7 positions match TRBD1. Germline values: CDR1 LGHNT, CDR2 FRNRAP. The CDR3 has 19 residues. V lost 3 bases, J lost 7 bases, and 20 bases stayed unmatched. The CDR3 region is CASGFYLTGRVVVREKLFF. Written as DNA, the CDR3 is TGTGCTAGTGGTTTCTACTTGACAGGGCGGGTTGTGGTCCGTGAAAAACTGTTTTTT. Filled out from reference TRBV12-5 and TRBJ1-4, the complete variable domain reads DARVTQTPRHKVTEMGQEVTMRCQPILGHNTVFWYRQTMMQGLELLAYFRNRAPLDDSGMPKDRFSAEMPDATLATLKIQPSEPRDSAVYFCASGFYLTGRVVVREKLFFGSGTQLSVL.

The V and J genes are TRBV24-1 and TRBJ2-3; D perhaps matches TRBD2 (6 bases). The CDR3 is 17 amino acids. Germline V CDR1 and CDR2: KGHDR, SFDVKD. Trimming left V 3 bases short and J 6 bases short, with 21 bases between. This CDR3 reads CATSDPQRGGLGDTQYF. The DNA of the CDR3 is TGTGCCACCAGTGATCCGCAACGTGGGGGGTTGGGGGATACGCAGTATTTT.

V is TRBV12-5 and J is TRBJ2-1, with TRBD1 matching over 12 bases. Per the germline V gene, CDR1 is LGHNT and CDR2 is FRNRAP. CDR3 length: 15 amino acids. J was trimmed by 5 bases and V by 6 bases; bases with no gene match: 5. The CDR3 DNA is TGTGCTAGTGGCCAGGGACAGGGGGCGAACAATGAGCAGTTCTTC. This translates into CASGQGQGANNEQFF.

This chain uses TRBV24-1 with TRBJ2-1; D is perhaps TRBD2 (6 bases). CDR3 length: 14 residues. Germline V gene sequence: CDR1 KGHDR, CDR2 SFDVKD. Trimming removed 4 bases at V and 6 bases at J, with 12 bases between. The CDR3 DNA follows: TGTGCCACCAGTGACGGGAGAAAGAGCAATGAGCAGTTCTTC. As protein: CATSDGRKSNEQFF.

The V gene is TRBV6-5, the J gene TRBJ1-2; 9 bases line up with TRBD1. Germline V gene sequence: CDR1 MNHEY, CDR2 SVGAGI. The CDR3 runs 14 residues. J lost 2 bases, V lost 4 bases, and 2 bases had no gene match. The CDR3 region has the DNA TGTGCCAGCAGTTCGGGACAGGGAAACTATGGCTACACCTTC. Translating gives CASSSGQGNYGYTF.

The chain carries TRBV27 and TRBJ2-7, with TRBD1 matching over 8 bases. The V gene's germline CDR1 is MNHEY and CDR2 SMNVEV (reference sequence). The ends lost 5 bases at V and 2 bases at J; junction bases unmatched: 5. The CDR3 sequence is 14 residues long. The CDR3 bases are TGTGCCAGCAGTAACCAGGGGGCTACCTACGAGCAGTACTTC. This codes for CASSNQGATYEQYF.

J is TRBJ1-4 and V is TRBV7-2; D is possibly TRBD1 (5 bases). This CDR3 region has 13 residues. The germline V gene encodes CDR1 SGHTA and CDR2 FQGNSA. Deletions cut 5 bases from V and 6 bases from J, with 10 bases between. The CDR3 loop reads CASSSRVDEKLFF. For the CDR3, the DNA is TGTGCCAGCAGCAGCAGGGTGGATGAAAAACTGTTTTTT.

The CDR3 sequence: CAWGINEQFF. CDR3 DNA: TGTGCCTGGGGTATCAATGAGCAGTTCTTC. The chain joins TRBV30 to TRBJ2-1, with D uncertain. Trimming stripped 5 bases from V and 6 bases from J, with 5 bases between. Germline assignment: CDR1 GTSNPN and CDR2 SVGIG (reference sequence). This CDR3 has 10 amino acids.

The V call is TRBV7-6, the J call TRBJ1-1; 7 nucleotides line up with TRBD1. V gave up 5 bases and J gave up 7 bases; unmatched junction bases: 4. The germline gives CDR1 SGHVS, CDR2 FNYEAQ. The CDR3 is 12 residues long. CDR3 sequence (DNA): TGTGCCAGCAGCCCCGGGACAGATGAAGCTTTCTTT. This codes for CASSPGTDEAFF.

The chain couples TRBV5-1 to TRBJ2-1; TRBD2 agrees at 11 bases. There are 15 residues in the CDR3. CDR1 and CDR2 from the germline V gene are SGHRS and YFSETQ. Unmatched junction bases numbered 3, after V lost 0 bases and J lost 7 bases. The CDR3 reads CASSLGTSGPNEQFF. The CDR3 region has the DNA TGCGCCAGCAGCTTGGGGACTAGCGGGCCAAATGAGCAGTTCTTC. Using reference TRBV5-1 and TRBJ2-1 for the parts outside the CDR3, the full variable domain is KAGVTQTPRYLIKTRGQQVTLSCSPISGHRSVSWYQQTPGQGLQFLFEYFSETQRNKGNFPGRFSGRQFSNSRSEMNVSTLELGDSALYLCASSLGTSGPNEQFFGPGTRLTVL.

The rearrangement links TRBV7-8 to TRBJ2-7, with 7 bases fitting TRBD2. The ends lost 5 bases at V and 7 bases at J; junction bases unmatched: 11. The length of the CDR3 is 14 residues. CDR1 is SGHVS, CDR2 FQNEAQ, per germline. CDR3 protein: CASSLLAGSGEQYF. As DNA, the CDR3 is TGTGCCAGCAGCCTCTTAGCGGGCTCGGGTGAGCAGTACTTC. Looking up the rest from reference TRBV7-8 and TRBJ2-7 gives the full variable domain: GAGVSQSPRYKVAKRGQDVALRCDPISGHVSLFWYQQALGQGPEFLTYFQNEAQLDKSGLPSDRFFAERPEGSVSTLKIQRTQQEDSAVYLCASSLLAGSGEQYFGPGTRLTVT.

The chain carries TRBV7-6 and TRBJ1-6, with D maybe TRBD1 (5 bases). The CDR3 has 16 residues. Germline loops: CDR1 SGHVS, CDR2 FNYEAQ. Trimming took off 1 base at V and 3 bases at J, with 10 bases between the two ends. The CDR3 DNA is TGTGCCAGCAGCTTAGGGGGCCACCTCTATAATTCACCCCTCCACTTT. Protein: CASSLGGHLYNSPLHF. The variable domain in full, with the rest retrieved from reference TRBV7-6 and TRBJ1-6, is GAGVSQSPRYKVTKRGQDVALRCDPISGHVSLYWYRQALGQGPEFLTYFNYEAQQDKSGLPNDRFSAERPEGSISTLTIQRTEQRDSAMYRCASSLGGHLYNSPLHFGNGTRLTVT.

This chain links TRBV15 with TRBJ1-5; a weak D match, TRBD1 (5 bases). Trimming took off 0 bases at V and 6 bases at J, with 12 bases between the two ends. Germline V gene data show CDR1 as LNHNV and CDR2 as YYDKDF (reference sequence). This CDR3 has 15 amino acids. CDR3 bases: TGTGCCACCAGCAGAGATTTTGGCGGGGCTCAGCCCCAGCATTTT. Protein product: CATSRDFGGAQPQHF. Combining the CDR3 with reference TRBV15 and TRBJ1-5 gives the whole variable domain DAMVIQNPRYQVTQFGKPVTLSCSQTLNHNVMYWYQQKSSQAPKLLFHYYDKDFNNEADTPDNFQSRRPNTSFCFLDIRSPGLGDTAMYLCATSRDFGGAQPQHFGDGTRLSIL.

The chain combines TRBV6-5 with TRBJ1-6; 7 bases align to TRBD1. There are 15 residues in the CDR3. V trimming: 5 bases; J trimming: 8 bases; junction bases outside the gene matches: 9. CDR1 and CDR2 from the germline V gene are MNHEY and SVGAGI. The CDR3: CASSKDRKGDSPLHF. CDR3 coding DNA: TGTGCCAGCAGTAAGGACAGGAAGGGCGATTCACCCCTCCACTTT.

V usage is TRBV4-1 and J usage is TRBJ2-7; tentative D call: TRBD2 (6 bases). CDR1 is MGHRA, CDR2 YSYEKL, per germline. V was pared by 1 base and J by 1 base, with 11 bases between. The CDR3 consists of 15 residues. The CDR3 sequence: CASSQVGLLSYEQYF. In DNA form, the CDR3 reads TGCGCCAGCAGCCAAGTGGGACTTCTATCCTACGAGCAGTACTTC.